Below, 5 T cell receptor beta chains from the same sample are listed, as sequenced in a study of cytomegalovirus exposure and HLA in healthy donors. Data came from immunoSEQ multiplex PCR; TCRdb stores just in-frame clones and leaves some out. Of some 150,000 clones listed, about nine tenths are singletons. Sequences were obtained from PBMCs. Source of these receptors: a man between 18 and 35 years old in good health and CMV-seropositive.

The genes are TRBV7-2 and TRBJ2-1; TRBD2 matches at 7 bases. J lost 9 bases, V lost 5 bases, and 16 bases had no gene match. Germline V gene sequence: CDR1 SGHTA, CDR2 FQGNSA. The CDR3 consists of 16 residues. The CDR3 reads CASSLPGGREGIEQFF. The DNA of the CDR3 is TGTGCCAGCAGCCTCCCGGGGGGTAGGGAGGGGATTGAGCAGTTCTTC. Filled out from reference TRBV7-2 and TRBJ2-1, the complete variable domain reads GAGVSQSPSNKVTEKGKDVELRCDPISGHTALYWYRQSLGQGLEFLIYFQGNSAPDKSGLPSDRFSAERTGGSVSTLTIQRTQQEDSAVYLCASSLPGGREGIEQFFGPGTRLTVL.

The V and J genes are TRBV7-8 and TRBJ2-7; D is unclear. Trimming shortened V by 1 base and J by 2 bases, and 9 bases separated the two germline ends. CDR3 size: 14 residues. Per germline, CDR1 SGHVS and CDR2 FQNEAQ. The CDR3 region is CASSLDYIPYEQYF. Here the CDR3 DNA reads TGTGCCAGCAGCTTAGACTACATCCCCTACGAGCAGTACTTC.

This clone occurred a few times. The genes are TRBV7-9 and TRBJ2-5; D not certain. Trimming pared 5 bases from V and 0 bases from J, leaving 10 bases between. The CDR3 consists of 14 residues. Germline CDR1 reads SEHNR; CDR2 reads FQNEAQ (reference sequence). The CDR3 loop reads CASSARLYQETQYF. The CDR3 nucleotides read TGTGCCAGCAGCGCCAGACTGTACCAAGAGACCCAGTACTTC.

The CDR3 sequence is CASSLDREYQPQHF. CDR3 bases: TGTGCCAGCAGTCTCGACAGGGAGTATCAGCCCCAGCATTTT. V is TRBV2 and J is TRBJ1-5; TRBD1 matches at 7 bases. V dropped 5 bases and J dropped 5; count of bases not matched to a gene: 6. This CDR3 comprises 14 residues. Looked up from germline, CDR1 is SNHLY and CDR2 is FYNNEI.

The rearrangement joins TRBV7-9 to TRBJ2-7; tentatively, D is TRBD1 (6 bases). Germline-derived CDR1 and CDR2 are SEHNR and FQNEAQ (reference sequence). The CDR3 contains 15 residues. The V and J ends lost 4 bases and 2 bases respectively, with 15 bases between them. CDR3 DNA: TGTGCCAGCAGCTCCCTCAGGGGAGAGCCCTACGAGCAGTACTTC. Protein product: CASSSLRGEPYEQYF.